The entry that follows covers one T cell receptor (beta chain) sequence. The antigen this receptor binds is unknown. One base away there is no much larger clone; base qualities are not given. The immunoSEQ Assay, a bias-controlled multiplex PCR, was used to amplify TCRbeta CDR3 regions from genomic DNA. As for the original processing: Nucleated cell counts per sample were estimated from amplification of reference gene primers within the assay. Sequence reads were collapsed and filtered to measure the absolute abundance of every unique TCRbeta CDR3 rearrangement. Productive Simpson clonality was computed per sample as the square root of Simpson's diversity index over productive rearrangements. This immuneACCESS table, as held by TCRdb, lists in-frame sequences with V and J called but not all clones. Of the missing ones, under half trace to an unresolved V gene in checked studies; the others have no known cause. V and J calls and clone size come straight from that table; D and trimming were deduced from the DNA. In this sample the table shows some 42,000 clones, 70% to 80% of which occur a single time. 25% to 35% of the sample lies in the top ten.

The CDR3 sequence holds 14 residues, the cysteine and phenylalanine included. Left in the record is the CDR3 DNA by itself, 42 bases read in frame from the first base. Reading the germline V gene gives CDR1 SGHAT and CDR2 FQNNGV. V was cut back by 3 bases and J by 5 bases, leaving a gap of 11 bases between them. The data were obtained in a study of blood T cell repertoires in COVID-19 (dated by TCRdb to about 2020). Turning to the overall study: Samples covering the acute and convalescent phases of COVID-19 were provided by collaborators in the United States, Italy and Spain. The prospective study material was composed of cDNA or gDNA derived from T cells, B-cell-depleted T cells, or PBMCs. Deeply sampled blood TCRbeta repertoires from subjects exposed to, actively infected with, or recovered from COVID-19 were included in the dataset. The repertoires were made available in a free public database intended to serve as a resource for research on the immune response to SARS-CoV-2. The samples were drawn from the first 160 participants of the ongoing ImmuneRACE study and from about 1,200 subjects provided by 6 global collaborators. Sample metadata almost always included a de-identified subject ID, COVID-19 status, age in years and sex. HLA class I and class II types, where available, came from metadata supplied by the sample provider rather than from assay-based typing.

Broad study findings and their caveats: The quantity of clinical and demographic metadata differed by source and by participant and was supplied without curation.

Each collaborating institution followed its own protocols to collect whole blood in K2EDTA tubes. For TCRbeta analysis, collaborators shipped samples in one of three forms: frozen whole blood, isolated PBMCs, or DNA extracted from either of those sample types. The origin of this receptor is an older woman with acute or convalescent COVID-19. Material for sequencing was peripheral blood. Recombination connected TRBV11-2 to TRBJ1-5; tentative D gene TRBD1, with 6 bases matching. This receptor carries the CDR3 CASSFGQRDQPQHF. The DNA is TGTGCCAGCAGCTTTGGACAGCGCGATCAGCCCCAGCATTTT.